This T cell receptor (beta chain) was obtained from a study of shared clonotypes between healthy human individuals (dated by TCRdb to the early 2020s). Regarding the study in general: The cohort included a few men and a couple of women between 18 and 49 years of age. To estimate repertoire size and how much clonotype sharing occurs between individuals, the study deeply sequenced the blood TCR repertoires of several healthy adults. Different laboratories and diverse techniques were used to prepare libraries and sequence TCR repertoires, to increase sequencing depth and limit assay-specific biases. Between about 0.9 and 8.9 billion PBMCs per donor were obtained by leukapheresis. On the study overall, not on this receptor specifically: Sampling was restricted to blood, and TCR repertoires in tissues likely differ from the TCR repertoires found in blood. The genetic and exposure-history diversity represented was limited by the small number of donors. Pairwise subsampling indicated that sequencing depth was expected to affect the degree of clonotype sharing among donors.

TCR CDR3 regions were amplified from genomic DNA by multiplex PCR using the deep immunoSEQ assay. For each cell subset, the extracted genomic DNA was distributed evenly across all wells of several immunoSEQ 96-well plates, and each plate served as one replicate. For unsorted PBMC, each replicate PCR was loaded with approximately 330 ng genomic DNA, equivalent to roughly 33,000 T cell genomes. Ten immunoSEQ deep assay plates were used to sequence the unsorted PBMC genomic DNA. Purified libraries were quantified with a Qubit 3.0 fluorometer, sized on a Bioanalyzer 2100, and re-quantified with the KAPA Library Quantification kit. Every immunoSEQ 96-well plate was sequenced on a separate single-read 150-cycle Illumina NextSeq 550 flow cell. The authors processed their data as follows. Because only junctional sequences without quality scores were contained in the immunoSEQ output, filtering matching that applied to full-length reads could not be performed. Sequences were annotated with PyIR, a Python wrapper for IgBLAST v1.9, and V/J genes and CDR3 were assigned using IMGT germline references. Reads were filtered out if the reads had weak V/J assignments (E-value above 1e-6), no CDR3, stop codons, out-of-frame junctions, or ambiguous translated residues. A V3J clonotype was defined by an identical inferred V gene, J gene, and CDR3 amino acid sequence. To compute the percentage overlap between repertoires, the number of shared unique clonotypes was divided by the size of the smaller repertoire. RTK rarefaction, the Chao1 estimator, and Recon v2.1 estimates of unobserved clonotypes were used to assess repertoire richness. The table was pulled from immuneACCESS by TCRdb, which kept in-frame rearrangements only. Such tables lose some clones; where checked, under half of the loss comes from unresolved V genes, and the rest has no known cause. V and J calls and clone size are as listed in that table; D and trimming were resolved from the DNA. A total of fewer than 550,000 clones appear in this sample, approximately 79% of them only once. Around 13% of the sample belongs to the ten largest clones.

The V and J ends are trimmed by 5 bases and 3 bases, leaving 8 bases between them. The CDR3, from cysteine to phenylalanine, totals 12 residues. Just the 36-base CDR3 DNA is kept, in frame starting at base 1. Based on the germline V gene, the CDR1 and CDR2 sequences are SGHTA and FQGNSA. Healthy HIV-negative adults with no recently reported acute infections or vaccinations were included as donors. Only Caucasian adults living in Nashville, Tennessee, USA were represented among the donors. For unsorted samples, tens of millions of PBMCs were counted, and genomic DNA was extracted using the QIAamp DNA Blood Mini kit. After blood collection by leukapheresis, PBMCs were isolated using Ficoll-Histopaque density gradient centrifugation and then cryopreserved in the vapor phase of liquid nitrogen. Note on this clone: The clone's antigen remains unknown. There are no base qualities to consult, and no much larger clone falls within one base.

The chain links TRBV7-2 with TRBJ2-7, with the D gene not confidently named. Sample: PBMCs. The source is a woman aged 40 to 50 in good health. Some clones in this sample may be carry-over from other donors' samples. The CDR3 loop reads CASSQDYYEQYF. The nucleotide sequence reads TGTGCCAGCAGCCAGGATTACTACGAGCAGTACTTC.